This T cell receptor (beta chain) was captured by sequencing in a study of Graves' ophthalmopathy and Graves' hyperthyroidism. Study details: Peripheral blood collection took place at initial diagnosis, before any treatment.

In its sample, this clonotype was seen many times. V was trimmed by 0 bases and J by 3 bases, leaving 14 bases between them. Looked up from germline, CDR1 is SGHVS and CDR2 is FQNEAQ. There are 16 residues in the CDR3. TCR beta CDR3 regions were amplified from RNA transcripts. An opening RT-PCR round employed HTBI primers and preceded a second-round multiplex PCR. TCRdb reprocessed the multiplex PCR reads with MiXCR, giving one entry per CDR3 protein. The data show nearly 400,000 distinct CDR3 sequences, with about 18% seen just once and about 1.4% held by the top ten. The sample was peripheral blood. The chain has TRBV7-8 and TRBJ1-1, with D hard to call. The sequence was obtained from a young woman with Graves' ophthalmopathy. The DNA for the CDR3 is TGTGCCAGCAGCTTAGCTCGCGTCGGACGGTACACTGAAGCTTTCTTT. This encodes CASSLARVGRYTEAFF.